Each of the 24 T cell receptor beta chains below was sequenced from the same sample in a study of blood T cell repertoires in COVID-19. The data were produced by immunoSEQ multiplex PCR, yet TCRdb's version contains in-frame clones alone and is incomplete. The sample records about 56,000 clones, around 89% being singletons. Sequenced input: peripheral blood. The receptors originated from a human donor in a cohort sampled during active COVID-19.

This clone appeared a single time. CDR3 loop: CASSLGPRAGYGYTF. The DNA for the CDR3 is TGTGCCAGCAGTTTAGGGCCCAGGGCTGGCTATGGCTACACCTTC. This rearrangement joins TRBV27 to TRBJ1-2, with D perhaps TRBD1 (5 bases). Germline CDR1 is MNHEY and CDR2 is SMNVEV (reference sequence). This CDR3 contains 15 residues. Trimming shortened V by 2 bases and J by 4 bases, and 14 bases separated the two germline ends.

V is TRBV30 and J is TRBJ1-6; TRBD1 is a possible D gene (6 bases). CDR3 size: 13 residues. V lost 3 bases to trimming and J lost 10 bases, with 13 bases between them. The germline V gene encodes CDR1 GTSNPN and CDR2 SVGIG (reference sequence). CDR3 coding DNA: TGTGCCTGGAGCACGACAGGCGGCTCACCCCTCCACTTT. This translates into CAWSTTGGSPLHF.

The V call is TRBV19, the J call TRBJ1-5; 8 bases are a match to TRBD1. This CDR3 comprises 16 residues. In germline, CDR1 is LNHDA, CDR2 SQIVND (reference sequence). V gave up 4 bases and J gave up 3 bases; unmatched junction bases: 8. The CDR3 here is CASSTPTGVLNQPQHF. The CDR3 coding sequence is TGTGCCAGTAGTACTCCGACAGGGGTCCTCAATCAGCCCCAGCATTTT.

The chain has TRBV6-5 and TRBJ1-2, with 12 bases fitting TRBD1. From germline, CDR1 is MNHEY and CDR2 SVGAGI. This CDR3 is 15 amino acids long. The V and J ends lost 1 base and 8 bases, in that order; junction bases with no gene match: 5. The CDR3 DNA reads as TGTGCCAGCAGTTACTGGGGACAGGGGGCCGCGGGCTACACCTTC. Its translation is CASSYWGQGAAGYTF.

The chain links TRBV19 to TRBJ1-3; tentatively, D is TRBD1 (5 bases). V lost 6 bases, J lost 0 bases, and 15 bases lay in between. The CDR3 has 16 amino acids. CDR1 and CDR2 from the germline V gene are LNHDA and SQIVND (reference sequence). In nucleotides, the CDR3 is TGTGCCAGTAGCACGGTAAGACAGAACTCTGGAAACACCATATATTTT. Amino acid sequence: CASSTVRQNSGNTIYF.

The chain employs TRBV7-2 and TRBJ2-1; 10 bases match TRBD2. Per germline, CDR1 SGHTA and CDR2 FQGNSA. V lost 10 bases to trimming and J lost 4 bases; unmatched junction nucleotides: 10. This CDR3 is built from 15 residues. The CDR3 here is CATLRSGGPYNEQFF. Here the CDR3 DNA reads TGTGCCACCCTACGTAGCGGGGGGCCTTACAATGAGCAGTTCTTC.

The chain combines TRBV4-3 with TRBJ2-2, with TRBD1 matching 10 bases. J gave up 6 bases and V 2 bases, and 9 bases lay outside the gene matches. CDR1 and CDR2 (germline): LGHNA, YSLEER. The CDR3 has 17 residues. This CDR3 is CASSQQTGGRQAGELFF. The CDR3 DNA follows: TGCGCCAGCAGCCAACAGACAGGGGGCCGTCAAGCCGGGGAGCTGTTTTTT.

The chain is built from TRBV18 and TRBJ2-7, with D perhaps matching TRBD1 (5 bases). Germline-derived CDR1 and CDR2 are KGHSH and LQKENI. This CDR3 spans 13 amino acids. V lost 6 bases and J 1 base, leaving 10 bases between the germline ends. CDR3 loop: CASSLDRSYEQYF. CDR3 nucleotide sequence: TGTGCCAGCTCCTTAGACAGATCCTACGAGCAGTACTTC.

The chain employs TRBV6-5 and TRBJ1-2; the match to TRBD1 covers 7 bases. With 2 bases clipped from V and 4 bases from J, the junction kept 10 bases outside the gene matches. The CDR3 contains 16 residues. Germline V gene sequence: CDR1 MNHEY, CDR2 SVGAGI. The CDR3 loop reads CASSYRETGPGYGYTF. As DNA, the CDR3 is TGTGCCAGCAGTTACCGAGAGACAGGGCCCGGCTATGGCTACACCTTC.

The chain employs TRBV7-8 and TRBJ2-4; possibly TRBD1 for D (6 bases). The CDR3 contains 15 residues. Trimming shortened V by 1 base and J by 9 bases, and 16 bases separated the two germline ends. Looked up from germline, CDR1 is SGHVS and CDR2 is FQNEAQ. In DNA form, the CDR3 reads TGTGCCAGCAGCTTAGAAGGGGGAGCTTCAGGCATTCAGTACTTC. It is translated as CASSLEGGASGIQYF.

This clone came up a few times. The chain uses TRBV7-9 and TRBJ2-5; D gene ambiguous. Germline CDR1 and CDR2: SEHNR and FQNEAQ (reference sequence). The CDR3 loop spans 16 amino acids. V was pared by 2 bases and J by 4 bases, with 17 bases between. CDR3 amino acids: CASSLSGFVRGETQYF. The CDR3 DNA is TGTGCCAGCAGCTTATCCGGGTTTGTTAGAGGAGAGACCCAGTACTTC.

V gene TRBV11-2 combines with J gene TRBJ2-5; 9 bases map to TRBD2. The CDR3 has 15 amino acids. The V gene end was trimmed by 5 bases and the J gene end by 4 bases; junction bases not matched to a gene: 8. The germline V gene has CDR1 SGHAT and CDR2 FQNNGV. The CDR3 nucleotides are TGTGCCAGCAGCCTCGGGGGCGGGGGGGCAGAGACCCAGTACTTC. It encodes CASSLGGGGAETQYF.

This chain connects TRBV6-5 to TRBJ1-2; D gene unclear. The germline CDR1 and CDR2 sequences are MNHEY and SVGAGI. This CDR3 is 14 amino acids long. The V gene lost 1 base and the J gene lost 2 bases, with 8 bases spanning the gap. CDR3 sequence reads: CASSYFGGNYGYTF. CDR3 in DNA: TGTGCCAGCAGTTACTTTGGCGGCAACTATGGCTACACCTTC.

The chain links TRBV27 to TRBJ2-5; TRBD1 matches at 8 bases. Germline values: CDR1 MNHEY, CDR2 SMNVEV (reference sequence). Trimming removed 5 bases from V and 2 bases from J; junction bases left unmatched: 1. The CDR3 loop spans 13 amino acids. The CDR3 nucleotides read TGTGCCAGCAGTCACAGGGGGCAAGAGACCCAGTACTTC. The encoded protein is CASSHRGQETQYF.

This chain's CDR3 is CASSTWPGTQYF. In DNA form, the CDR3 reads TGCGCCAGCAGCACCTGGCCGGGGACCCAGTACTTC. The J gene is TRBJ2-5, the V gene TRBV5-1; D is ambiguous. CDR1 is SGHRS, CDR2 YFSETQ, per germline. The V and J ends lost 4 bases and 7 bases respectively, with 11 bases between them. This CDR3 contains 12 residues.

The chain combines TRBV2 with TRBJ2-1; 9 bases are a match to TRBD2. CDR3 length: 14 amino acids. After removal of 1 base from V and 10 bases from J, the junction contained 5 bases not matched to a gene. Germline CDR1 SNHLY, CDR2 FYNNEI. DNA of the CDR3: TGTGCCAGCAGTGAAGGGGTAGCGGGGGAGGAGCAGTTCTTC. Encoded protein: CASSEGVAGEEQFF.

This clone was seen just once. The chain employs TRBV7-9 and TRBJ1-2; a possible D gene is TRBD1 (6 bases). CDR1 is SEHNR and CDR2 is FQNEAQ in the germline V gene (reference sequence). V lost 1 base and J lost 2, with 14 bases in between. The CDR3 is 16 residues long. For the CDR3, the DNA is TGTGCCAGCAGCTTAGGGGGTCAGGGGATCAACTATGGCTACACCTTC. This encodes CASSLGGQGINYGYTF.

The chain carries TRBV7-2 and TRBJ2-5; 10 nucleotides align to TRBD2. The germline V gene has CDR1 SGHTA and CDR2 FQGNSA. With 1 base clipped from V and 4 bases from J, the junction kept 6 bases outside the gene matches. The CDR3 has 16 amino acids. The CDR3 DNA reads TGTGCCAGCAGCTTAGTGAGCGGGGGGGCTCTAGAGACCCAGTACTTC. It codes for CASSLVSGGALETQYF.

The chain links TRBV19 to TRBJ1-6; D perhaps matches TRBD1 (6 bases). From germline, CDR1 is LNHDA and CDR2 SQIVND (reference sequence). V lost 3 bases and J 9 bases, leaving 15 bases between the germline ends. The CDR3 is 15 residues long. The CDR3 sequence is CASSIRQGSSSPLHF. The CDR3 DNA is TGTGCCAGTAGTATCAGGCAGGGGAGTAGTTCACCCCTCCACTTT.

The chain carries TRBV27 and TRBJ2-7; 8 nucleotides align to TRBD1. Germline CDR1 and CDR2: MNHEY and SMNVEV (reference sequence). The J segment lost 2 bases and the V segment lost 7 bases, leaving 7 bases of the junction unmatched. The CDR3 length is 14 residues. CDR3 bases: TGTGCCAGCACCGTTACAGGGGGAGCCTACGAGCAGTACTTC. Translated, it gives CASTVTGGAYEQYF.

The genes are TRBV5-6 and TRBJ1-2; D is possibly TRBD1 (6 bases). Germline CDR1 is SGHDT and CDR2 is YYEEEE. This CDR3 is 13 amino acids long. Trimming left V 2 bases short and J 5 bases short, with 10 bases between. The CDR3 sequence is CASSFGRGYGYTF. CDR3 sequence (DNA): TGTGCCAGCAGCTTCGGCAGGGGTTATGGCTACACCTTC.

The rearrangement links TRBV6-5 to TRBJ1-2, with TRBD1 matching 7 bases. The junction had 8 bases not matched to a gene; V was cut back by 7 bases and J by 3 bases. The CDR3 has 14 residues. The germline V gene encodes CDR1 MNHEY and CDR2 SVGAGI. CDR3 coding DNA: TGTGCCAGCACCTCGACAGGGATGGACTATGGCTACACCTTC. This translates into CASTSTGMDYGYTF.

The rearrangement joins TRBV21-1 to TRBJ2-7; TRBD1, the D gene given by the table, was not confirmed from the DNA. TRBV21-1 is recorded as a pseudogene. CDR3 length: 16 amino acids. The CDR3 nucleotides are TGTGCCAGCAGCATCCGTGGACAGGGGTCCCCCTACGAGCAGTACTTC. Its protein is CASSIRGQGSPYEQYF.

The CDR3 coding sequence is TGTGCCAGCAGCTTAATGGACAGGACTAACTATGGCTACACCTTC. This translates into CASSLMDRTNYGYTF. J is TRBJ1-2 and V is TRBV7-3; 7 bases agree with TRBD1. The length of the CDR3 is 15 residues. The germline V gene encodes CDR1 SGHTA and CDR2 FQGTGA. J gave up 0 bases and V 1 base, and 2 bases lay outside the gene matches.